These 5 T cell receptor beta chains were sequenced from one sample in a study of blood T cell repertoires in COVID-19. This table comes from immunoSEQ multiplex PCR, and its TCRdb copy is limited to in-frame clones, with some not included. This table has 150,000 or so clones, 82% appearing once. Sequencing was done on a sample of peripheral blood. The receptor set was obtained from a human donor with acute or convalescent COVID-19. The donor label of this sample is uncertain.

This chain uses TRBV30 with TRBJ1-6, with a tentative D call TRBD1 (5 bases). Germline CDR1 GTSNPN, CDR2 SVGIG (reference sequence). The CDR3 is made up of 14 amino acids. Trimming stripped 1 base from V and 7 bases from J, with 11 bases between. The CDR3 loop reads CAWSGRSGNSPLHF. The CDR3 region has the DNA TGTGCCTGGAGTGGTCGATCAGGGAATTCACCCCTCCACTTT.

V usage is TRBV7-9 and J usage is TRBJ2-5; 8 bases fit TRBD2. From germline, CDR1 is SEHNR and CDR2 FQNEAQ (reference sequence). V trimming: 2 bases; J trimming: 4 bases; junction bases outside the gene matches: 6. The CDR3 loop spans 15 amino acids. Here the CDR3 DNA reads TGTGCCAGCAGCTTAATAGCGGGGATGGGAGAGACCCAGTACTTC. Its translation: CASSLIAGMGETQYF.

This sequence joins TRBV5-5 and TRBJ1-1; D gene uncertain. CDR1 is SGHKS, CDR2 YYEKEE, per germline (reference sequence). V was pared by 5 bases and J by 0 bases, with 11 bases between. The CDR3 runs to 14 residues. This chain's CDR3 is CASSQTAMNTEAFF. The DNA for the CDR3 is TGTGCCAGCAGTCAAACAGCTATGAACACTGAAGCTTTCTTT.

The chain couples TRBV5-1 to TRBJ2-2; 8 bases fit TRBD2. The ends lost 0 bases at V and 3 bases at J; junction bases unmatched: 4. CDR1 is SGHRS, CDR2 YFSETQ, per germline. The CDR3 length is 16 residues. CDR3 in amino acids: CASSLVGSGDTGELFF. The CDR3 bases are TGCGCCAGCAGCTTGGTCGGTAGCGGGGACACCGGGGAGCTGTTTTTT.

This clone was seen a handful of times. The chain couples TRBV5-1 to TRBJ2-7; D remains unclear. Per germline, CDR1 SGHRS and CDR2 YFSETQ. The CDR3 is made up of 14 amino acids. The ends were cut back, 1 base at V and 3 bases at J, with 11 bases in the middle. This chain's CDR3 is CASSLYGASYEQYF. CDR3 DNA sequence: TGCGCCAGCAGCTTGTACGGAGCCAGCTACGAGCAGTACTTC.